This T cell receptor (beta chain) was sequenced in a study of shared clonotypes between healthy human individuals. The ends were cut back, 2 bases at V and 3 bases at J, with 8 bases in the middle. The CDR3 is 14 amino acids. CDR1 is MNHEY, CDR2 SMNVEV, per germline (reference sequence). Genomic DNA from each subset was divided evenly over several immunoSEQ plates. Sequencing was performed with immunoSEQ multiplex PCR; in TCRdb, only in-frame clones are kept and a portion is missing. The data show about 2.4 million clones, with approximately 93% seen just once and 0.36% held by the top ten. The chain carries TRBV27 and TRBJ1-5, with a weak D call TRBD1 (5 bases). The TCR was taken from a man younger than 35 in good health. Some clones in this sample may be carry-over from other donors' samples. Input material: naive CD4+ T cells from PBMCs. Subset here: CD45RA+ positively selected. CDR3 nucleotides: TGTGCCAGCAGTTTAGACAGTCACAATCAGCCCCAGCATTTT. Its protein product is CASSLDSHNQPQHF.